This T cell receptor beta chain was identified in a study of shared clonotypes between healthy human individuals. Across the study: A few men and a couple of women, aged 18 to 49, were donors. Notes on the study in general: Naive CD4 clonotypes overlapped across a few donors at approximately 5%.

Donors comprised only Caucasian adults living in Nashville, Tennessee. As to this clone: The target antigen is unknown.

The deep-level immunoSEQ assay was used. The table came from immunoSEQ multiplex PCR; TCRdb's copy has only in-frame clones and leaves some out. This sample has about 180,000 clones; 80% to 95% occur once, and the top ten carry 0.067%. The clonotype originates from a woman aged 25-40 years in good health. The sample taken for sequencing was naive CD4+ T cells sorted from blood. Subset in this sample: CD45RA+ positively selected.

The CDR3: CASSVGPGQEGNQPQHF. The CDR3 DNA follows: TGTGCCAGCAGCGTGGGGCCCGGGCAGGAGGGGAATCAGCCCCAGCATTTT. The chain is built from TRBV5-4 and TRBJ1-5; D might be TRBD1 (5 bases). V was clipped by 4 bases and J by 4 bases, with 21 bases between them. This CDR3 is 17 amino acids long. Per germline, CDR1 SGHNT and CDR2 YYREEE (reference sequence).